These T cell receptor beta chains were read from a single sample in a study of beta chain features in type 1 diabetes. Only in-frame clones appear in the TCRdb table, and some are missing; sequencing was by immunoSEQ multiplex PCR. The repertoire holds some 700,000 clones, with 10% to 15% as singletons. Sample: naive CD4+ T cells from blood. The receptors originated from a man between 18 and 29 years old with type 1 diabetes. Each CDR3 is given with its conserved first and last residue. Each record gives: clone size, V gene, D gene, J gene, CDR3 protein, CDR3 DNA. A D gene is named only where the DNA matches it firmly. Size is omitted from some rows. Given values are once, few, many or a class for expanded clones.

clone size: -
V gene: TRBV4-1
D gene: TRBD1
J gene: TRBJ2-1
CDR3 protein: CASSRDRGGYNEQFF
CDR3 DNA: TGCGCCAGCAGCCGGGACAGGGGCGGTTACAATGAGCAGTTCTTC

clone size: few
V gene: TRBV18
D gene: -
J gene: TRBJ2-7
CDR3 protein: CASSPMNGGLDEQYF
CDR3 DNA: TGTGCCAGCTCACCTATGAACGGAGGCCTCGACGAGCAGTACTTC

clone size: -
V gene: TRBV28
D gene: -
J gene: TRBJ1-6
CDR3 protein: CASSWEGGNSPLHF
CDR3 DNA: TGTGCCAGCAGTTGGGAAGGGGGGAATTCACCCCTCCACTTT

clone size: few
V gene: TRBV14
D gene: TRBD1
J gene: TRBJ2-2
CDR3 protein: CASSQQGVGELFF
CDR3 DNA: TGTGCCAGCAGCCAACAGGGGGTCGGGGAGCTGTTTTTT

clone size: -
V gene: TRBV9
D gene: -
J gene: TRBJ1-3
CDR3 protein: CASSSRDGHSGNTIYF
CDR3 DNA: TGTGCCAGCAGCTCCCGGGACGGACACTCTGGAAACACCATATATTTT

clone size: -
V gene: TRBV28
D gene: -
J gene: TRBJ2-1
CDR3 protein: CASSSHSGDGEQFF
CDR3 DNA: TGTGCCAGCAGTTCCCATTCAGGGGATGGTGAGCAGTTCTTC

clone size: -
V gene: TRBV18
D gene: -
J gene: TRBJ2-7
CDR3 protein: CASSPPPGIYEQYF
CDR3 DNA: TGTGCCAGCTCACCGCCGCCGGGGATCTACGAGCAGTACTTC

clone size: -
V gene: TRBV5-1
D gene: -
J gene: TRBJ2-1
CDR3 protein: CASSLEQVFNEQFF
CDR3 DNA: TGCGCCAGCAGCTTGGAGCAGGTATTCAATGAGCAGTTCTTC

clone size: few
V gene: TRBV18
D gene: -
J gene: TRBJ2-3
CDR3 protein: CASSPPGQFTDTQYF
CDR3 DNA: TGTGCCAGCTCACCTCCAGGACAGTTCACAGATACGCAGTATTTT

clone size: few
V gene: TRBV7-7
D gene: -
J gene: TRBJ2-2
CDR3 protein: CASTKGPTGYTGELFF
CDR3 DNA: TGTGCTAGCACCAAGGGCCCCACAGGGTACACCGGGGAGCTGTTTTTT

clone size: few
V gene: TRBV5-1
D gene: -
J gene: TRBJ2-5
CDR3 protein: CASSSADQRRETQYF
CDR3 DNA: TGCGCCAGCAGCTCGGCGGACCAGAGACGAGAGACCCAGTACTTC

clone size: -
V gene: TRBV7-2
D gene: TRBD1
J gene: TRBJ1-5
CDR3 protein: CASNSPQGAGNQPQHF
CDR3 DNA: TGTGCCAGCAACTCCCCACAGGGGGCTGGCAATCAGCCCCAGCATTTT

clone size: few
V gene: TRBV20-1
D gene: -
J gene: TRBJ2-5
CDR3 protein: CSARLDFSQYF
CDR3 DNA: TGCAGTGCTAGATTAGACTTTTCCCAGTACTTC

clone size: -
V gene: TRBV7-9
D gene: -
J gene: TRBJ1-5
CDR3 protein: CASSLGAYQPQHF
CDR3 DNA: TGTGCCAGCAGCTTAGGGGCGTATCAGCCCCAGCATTTT

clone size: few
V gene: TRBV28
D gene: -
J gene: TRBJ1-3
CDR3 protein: CASIPANSGNTIYF
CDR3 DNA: TGTGCCAGCATCCCTGCCAACTCTGGAAACACCATATATTTT

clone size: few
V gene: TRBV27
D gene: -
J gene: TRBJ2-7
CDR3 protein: CASARNYLDYSPIDEQYF
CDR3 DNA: TGTGCCAGCGCCCGGAATTACCTGGACTATTCCCCTATTGACGAGCAGTACTTC

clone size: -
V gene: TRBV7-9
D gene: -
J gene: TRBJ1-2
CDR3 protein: CASSPSAGSGYTF
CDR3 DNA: TGTGCCAGCAGCCCCTCCGCAGGTTCGGGCTACACCTTC